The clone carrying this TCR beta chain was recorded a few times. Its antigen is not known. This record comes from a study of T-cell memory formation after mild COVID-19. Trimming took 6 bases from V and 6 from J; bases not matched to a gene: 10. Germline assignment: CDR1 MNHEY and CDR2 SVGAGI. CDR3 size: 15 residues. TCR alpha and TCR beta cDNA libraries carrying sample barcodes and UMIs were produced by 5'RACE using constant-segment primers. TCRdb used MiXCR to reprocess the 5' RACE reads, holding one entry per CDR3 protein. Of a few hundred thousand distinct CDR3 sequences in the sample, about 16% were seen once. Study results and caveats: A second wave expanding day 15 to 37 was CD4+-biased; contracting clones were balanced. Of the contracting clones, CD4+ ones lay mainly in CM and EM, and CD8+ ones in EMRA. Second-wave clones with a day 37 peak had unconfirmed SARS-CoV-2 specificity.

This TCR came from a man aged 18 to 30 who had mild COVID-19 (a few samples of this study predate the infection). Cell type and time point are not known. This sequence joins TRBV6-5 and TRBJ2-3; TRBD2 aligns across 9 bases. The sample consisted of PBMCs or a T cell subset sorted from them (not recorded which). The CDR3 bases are TGTGCCAGCAGACCCTTTAGCGGGGGACGCGATACGCAGTATTTT. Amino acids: CASRPFSGGRDTQYF.